This T cell receptor (beta chain) was documented in a study of radiation and T cells in renal cell carcinoma (dated by TCRdb to the early 2020s). With respect to the entire study: In total, 50 or so samples, comprising around 25 tumors and approximately 27 peripheral blood samples, were subjected to TCR beta sequencing. The final blood draw took place at 4 weeks after radiation, the same time as nephrectomy. Across all 50 or so samples, 3.8 million or so unique CDR3 nucleotide sequences encoding about 2.7 million unique CDR3 amino acid sequences were identified. Results the study describes overall, beyond this receptor: Blood repertoire dynamics were not followed beyond 4 weeks after treatment. Effects of radiation dose or scheduling on the TCR repertoire could not be addressed with the single-armed trial design. In blood, the top tumor clonotypes increased between baseline and 2 weeks post-radiation and then shrank by 4 weeks, which suggests that tumor-resident clones expanded only transiently. Because pretreatment tumor biopsies were not available, the study could not determine whether clonotypes were already present within the tumor at baseline.

Comments on this clone: The antigen this receptor binds is unknown. Base qualities were left out, and no much larger clone turns up one base away.

Taken with the paper, the label for time point translates to: blood 4 weeks post-SBRT, at nephrectomy. This specimen's treatment or condition label, per the study, means: 15 Gy SBRT to primary tumor, nephrectomy 4 weeks later. The samples were obtained from a clinical trial, where primary renal cell carcinomas were treated with 15 Gy stereotactic body radiation therapy and then removed by nephrectomy 4 weeks afterward. Serial peripheral blood from radiation-treated patients was sampled at baseline, 2 weeks and 4 weeks after SBRT to track tumor-enriched clonotypes. Renal cell carcinoma with clear cell pathology was present in all patients. The QIAamp DNA Blood Mini Kit (Qiagen) was used to prepare genomic DNA for TCR sequencing. The analyses included just those samples that passed every quality control check. The germline V gene gives CDR1 as SGHDT and CDR2 as YYEEEE. Reading from cysteine to phenylalanine, the CDR3 counts 14 amino acids. CDR3 DNA only is kept here, 42 bases in frame from base 1. Trimming removed 4 bases from V and 2 bases from J, leaving 9 bases between the germline ends.

The immunoSEQ kit was used, according to the manufacturer's recommendations, to generate TCR beta libraries from genomic DNA. To prepare libraries, a first multiplex PCR with proprietary primers was run, followed by a second PCR that added unique barcodes, and a bead cleanup was done after each round. Each sample batch included a kit-provided positive control reaction and a negative control reaction. The final libraries were assessed on an Agilent 4200 TapeStation D1000 ScreenTape, pooled by volume, and quantified by qPCR. An Illumina NextSeq500 fitted with a MidOutput 150-cycle cartridge performed the sequencing, running 156 Read1 cycles and 15 Index1 cycles with the kit's custom primers. The pooled library was loaded at roughly 1 pM with a roughly 22% PhiX control spike-in. In the authors' own workflow: The vendor-processed data were analyzed in R, and a clonotype was defined as all T cells that share the same CDR3 nucleotide sequence. In the clone abundance analyses, frequencies were normalized to the 10,000 most abundant clones in each sample. Before analysis, public T cell clones were removed, and these numbered fewer than six per sample on average. Tumor-enriched clonotypes and baseline blood-enriched clonotypes were defined as those with an abundance difference of at least 32-fold between compartments. Clonotypes expanded or contracted between blood time points were identified with a beta-binomial differential abundance model. Tumor-blood repertoire similarity was measured with the Baroni-Urbani and Buser coefficient, and group comparisons used two-tailed Wilcoxon tests in R. The source is immuneACCESS, and TCRdb retained only in-frame sequences with V and J called. Part of the clones is not carried over; for the studies checked, unresolved V genes explain less than half of this, and the remainder is unexplained. V and J calls plus clone size are reproduced from that table; the DNA served to infer D and trimming. The sample has 60,000 to 75,000 clones on record, more than 60% of them singletons. 6% to 7% of the sample goes to the ten largest clones.

The rearrangement joined TRBV5-6 to TRBJ1-4; a weak D assignment points to TRBD1 (5 bases agree). The source was blood, collected from a patient whose treatment included radiotherapy and nephrectomy. This TCR derives from a man aged 55 to 69 with renal cell carcinoma. The bases are TGTGCCAGCAGCCGGGACGCGACTAATGAAAAACTGTTTTTT. It translates as CASSRDATNEKLFF. The full variable domain, with segments outside the CDR3 supplied by the reference TRBV5-6 and TRBJ1-4 proteins, appears as DAGVTQSPTHLIKTRGQQVTLRCSPKSGHDTVSWYQQALGQGPQFIFQYYEEEERQRGNFPDRFSGHQFPNYSSELNVNALLLGDSALYLCASSRDATNEKLFFGSGTQLSVL.